Below, 21 T cell receptor beta chains from the same sample are listed, as sequenced in a study of T cells in Graves' hyperthyroidism and ophthalmopathy. TCR beta CDR3 sequences were amplified from RNA transcripts. HTBI primers were used for first-round RT-PCR of the TCR CDR3. MiXCR was run by TCRdb on the multiplex PCR reads, yielding one entry per CDR3 protein. This sample has 500,000 to 650,000 distinct CDR3 sequences, with 17% found just once. The material sequenced was blood. Receptor source: a young woman with Graves' ophthalmopathy.

The sample holds a few counts of this clonotype. The chain is built from TRBV28 and TRBJ2-3, with TRBD2 matching over 9 bases. The V gene's germline CDR1 is MDHEN and CDR2 SYDVKM. J lost 1 base, V lost 4 bases, and 3 bases had no gene match. This CDR3 comprises 15 residues. CDR3 bases: TGTGCCAGCAGTTACCCTAGCGGGGGCACAGATACGCAGTATTTT. Translating gives CASSYPSGGTDTQYF.

This clonotype was picked up many times. The V gene is TRBV12-3 or TRBV12-4, the J gene TRBJ2-2; TRBD1 aligns across 8 bases. The CDR3 consists of 15 residues. J gave up 4 bases and V 6 bases, and 7 bases lay outside the gene matches. The CDR3 nucleotides read TGTGCCAGCAGCCCGACAGGGGAAAGCACCGGGGAGCTGTTTTTT. This encodes CASSPTGESTGELFF.

Turning to this clonotype: This clone may be a read error of a much larger clone one base away. The chain employs TRBV18 and TRBJ2-5; possibly TRBD2 for D (5 bases). CDR3 length: 14 amino acids. Germline values: CDR1 KGHSH, CDR2 LQKENI. The CDR3 loop reads CDSSPYEGEETQYF. The DNA for the CDR3 is TGTGACAGCTCACCATATGAGGGTGAAGAGACCCAGTACTTC.

This clonotype was found many times. The rearrangement uses TRBV27 and TRBJ2-1; D is tentatively TRBD1 or TRBD2 (6 bases each). Trimming took 3 bases from V and 8 from J, leaving 17 bases between them. CDR1 MNHEY and CDR2 SMNVEV come from the germline V gene (reference sequence). The CDR3 loop spans 15 amino acids. CDR3 loop: CASSLGAGRLDEQFF. For the CDR3, the DNA is TGTGCCAGCAGTTTGGGGGCCGGGAGATTAGATGAGCAGTTCTTC.

Many counts were recorded for this clonotype. The chain is built from TRBV5-4 and TRBJ2-5; D is undetermined. Germline V gives CDR1 SGHNT, CDR2 YYREEE (reference sequence). CDR3 length equals 14 residues. Trimming shortened V by 1 base and J by 4 bases, and 11 bases separated the two germline ends. Written as DNA, the CDR3 is TGTGCCAGCAGCTTGAGTGTGGAAGCAGAGACCCAGTACTTC. It specifies CASSLSVEAETQYF. The full variable domain, its missing parts supplied by reference TRBV5-4 and TRBJ2-5, is ETGVTQSPTHLIKTRGQQVTLRCSSQSGHNTVSWYQQALGQGPQFIFQYYREEENGRGNFPPRFSGLQFPNYSSELNVNALELDDSALYLCASSLSVEAETQYFGPGTRLLVL.

V usage is TRBV6-9 and J usage is TRBJ2-3; perhaps TRBD2 as D (6 bases). CDR3 length: 14 amino acids. Germline-derived CDR1 and CDR2 are MNHGY and SVAAGI. The V end was cut by 3 bases, the J end by 6 bases, with 13 bases between. CDR3 coding DNA: TGTGCCAGCAGTTACGGGGGTTTAGGGGATACGCAGTATTTT. Protein: CASSYGGLGDTQYF.

This clonotype appeared many times. V usage is TRBV3-2 and J usage is TRBJ2-3; TRBD1 is the table's D call, not checked against the DNA. TRBV3-2 is given as a pseudogene. The CDR3 has 16 residues. The CDR3 protein is CASSQEGQIGADTQYF. CDR3 coding DNA: TGTGCCAGCAGCCAAGAGGGACAGATCGGGGCAGATACGCAGTATTTT.

With respect to this clonotype: This sequence may be a read error, since a much larger clone differs from it by one base. CDR3 sequence: CASSLQVGVEKLFF. The DNA for the CDR3 is TGTGCCAGCAGTTTACAGGTGGGCGTTGAAAAACTGTTTTTT. The V call is TRBV27, the J call TRBJ1-4, with no clear D. The V end was cut by 2 bases, the J end by 7 bases, with 11 bases between. Per the germline V gene, CDR1 is MNHEY and CDR2 is SMNVEV (reference sequence). The CDR3 totals 14 residues.

In this sample, this clonotype turned up many times. The chain links TRBV7-2 to TRBJ2-3; 9 nucleotides agree with TRBD2. V was pared by 1 base and J by 4 bases, with 6 bases of the junction left unmatched. Germline lookup yields CDR1 SGHTA and CDR2 FQGNSA. The CDR3 consists of 16 residues. DNA for the CDR3: TGTGCCAGCAGCTTAGTTAGCGGGAGTTACGCAGATACGCAGTATTTT. As protein: CASSLVSGSYADTQYF. Using reference TRBV7-2 and TRBJ2-3 for the parts outside the CDR3, the full variable domain is GAGVSQSPSNKVTEKGKDVELRCDPISGHTALYWYRQSLGQGLEFLIYFQGNSAPDKSGLPSDRFSAERTGGSVSTLTIQRTQQEDSAVYLCASSLVSGSYADTQYFGPGTRLTVL.

This clonotype was observed many times. This rearrangement joins TRBV6-1 to TRBJ1-2; D is unresolved. This CDR3 has 15 amino acids. CDR1 is MNHNS, CDR2 SASEGT, per germline. The V end was cut by 5 bases, the J end by 2 bases, with 15 bases between. CDR3 bases: TGTGCCAGCAGTCTAGTGATTACAGCGAACTATGGCTACACCTTC. Its translation is CASSLVITANYGYTF.

Only one count was recorded for this clonotype. One base away lies a much larger clone, so this may be a sequencing read error. The V and J genes are TRBV12-3 or TRBV12-4 and TRBJ2-4, with 9 bases identical to TRBD2. V dropped 8 bases and J dropped 1; count of bases not matched to a gene: 15. The CDR3 is made up of 18 amino acids. The CDR3 loop reads CASGPQGGGGEAKNIQYF. Here the CDR3 DNA reads TGTGCCAGCGGTCCTCAAGGGGGCGGGGGGGAGGCCAAAAACATTCAGTACTTC.

In its sample, this clonotype was seen many times. The V gene is TRBV11-1, the J gene TRBJ1-1; the D gene is possibly TRBD1 (5 bases). The germline gives CDR1 SGHAT, CDR2 FQDESV (reference sequence). The CDR3 loop spans 12 amino acids. V was trimmed by 8 bases and J by 4 bases, leaving 11 bases between them. Here the CDR3 DNA reads TGTGCCAGCGAGGAGACAGTCACTGAAGCTTTCTTT. This codes for CASEETVTEAFF. The entire variable domain, with the rest obtained from reference TRBV11-1 and TRBJ1-1, is as follows: EAEVAQSPRYKITEKSQAVAFWCDPISGHATLYWYRQILGQGPELLVQFQDESVVDDSQLPKDRFSAERLKGVDSTLKIQPAELGDSAMYLCASEETVTEAFFGQGTRLTVV.

This clonotype was observed at least ten times. The chain uses TRBV3-1 and TRBJ1-5, with no clear D. The V gene's germline CDR1 is LGHDT and CDR2 YNNKEL (reference sequence). Trimming left V 6 bases short and J 2 bases short, with 14 bases between. The CDR3 covers 15 residues. CDR3 region: CASSPDVSGNQPQHF. The CDR3 DNA sequence: TGTGCCAGCAGTCCCGATGTGTCAGGCAATCAGCCCCAGCATTTT.

This clonotype was seen repeatedly, ten times or more. The gene calls are TRBV30 and TRBJ1-2, with TRBD1 as a possible D gene (6 bases). The ends were cut back, 1 base at V and 4 bases at J, with 10 bases in the middle. The CDR3 sequence is 13 residues long. In germline, CDR1 is GTSNPN, CDR2 SVGIG (reference sequence). CDR3 in DNA: TGTGCCTGGAGTGCACAGGGAATCTATGGCTACACCTTC. Encoded protein: CAWSAQGIYGYTF.

V usage is TRBV6-1 and J usage is TRBJ2-3; possible D gene TRBD1, 6 bases. Germline CDR1 is MNHNS and CDR2 is SASEGT. The ends were cut back, 6 bases at V and 0 bases at J, with 16 bases in the middle. CDR3 length: 16 amino acids. CDR3 amino acids: CASSFDRTFSTDTQYF. DNA for the CDR3: TGTGCCAGCAGCTTCGACAGGACTTTTAGCACAGATACGCAGTATTTT.

This clonotype was observed at least ten times. The chain has TRBV7-2 and TRBJ1-1; D is perhaps TRBD1 (5 bases). Germline V gene sequence: CDR1 SGHTA, CDR2 FQGNSA. The CDR3 covers 16 residues. The V gene lost 5 bases and the J gene lost 0 bases, with 16 bases spanning the gap. The CDR3 DNA sequence: TGTGCCAGCAGCGTTACACCGGGACGGATGAACACTGAAGCTTTCTTT. It is translated as CASSVTPGRMNTEAFF.

This clonotype was counted ten times or more. The rearrangement joins TRBV6-1 to TRBJ1-1; no clear D gene. Trimming pared 6 bases from V and 4 bases from J, leaving 18 bases between. The CDR3 totals 15 residues. CDR1 and CDR2 from the germline V gene are MNHNS and SASEGT. The CDR3 DNA is TGTGCCAGCAGCCTAAACACAGCGGAGGCCACTGAAGCTTTCTTT. This encodes CASSLNTAEATEAFF.

In this sample, this clonotype turned up many times. The chain is built from TRBV20-1 and TRBJ2-5, with TRBD1 matching 7 bases. Germline V gene lookup returns CDR1 DFQATT and CDR2 SNEGSKA (reference sequence). The CDR3 contains 12 residues. J was trimmed by 8 bases and V by 6 bases; bases with no gene match: 9. The CDR3 DNA sequence: TGCAGTGCCAATGACAGGGAGAAAACCCAGTACTTC. Protein: CSANDREKTQYF.

The sample holds many counts of this clonotype. J is TRBJ2-3 and V is TRBV7-2; a weak D match, TRBD2 (5 bases). Trimming cost V 0 bases and J 4 bases, with 5 bases left between them. This CDR3 has 13 residues. Germline CDR1 and CDR2: SGHTA and FQGNSA. CDR3 protein: CASSLAEADTQYF. The CDR3 bases are TGTGCCAGCAGCTTAGCGGAGGCAGATACGCAGTATTTT.

This clonotype was observed many times. This rearrangement joins TRBV11-2 to TRBJ1-3, with D possibly being TRBD1 (5 bases). Per the germline V gene, CDR1 is SGHAT and CDR2 is FQNNGV. The CDR3 covers 15 residues. V was shortened by 2 bases and J by 4 bases, with 12 bases between the two germline ends. CDR3 DNA sequence: TGTGCCAGCAGCTTACAGGGACGAGTGGGAAACACCATATATTTT. Protein sequence: CASSLQGRVGNTIYF.

Regarding this clonotype: This sequence may be a read error, since a much larger clone differs from it by one base. The chain carries TRBV28 and TRBJ2-6, with D hard to call. This CDR3 is built from 16 residues. Germline-derived CDR1 and CDR2 are MDHEN and SYDVKM. The CDR3 bases are TGTGCCAGCGGTTTCGTCTGGGCAGCTGGGGCCAACGTCCTGACTTTC. Residues: CASGFVWAAGANVLTF.